The 15 T cell receptor beta chains reported below all come from one sample, sequenced in a study of cytomegalovirus exposure and HLA in healthy donors (TCRdb year 2017). To prepare the library, the immunoSEQ multiplex PCR assay was applied. For the multiplex PCR, a mixture combining 60 forward primers for TCR Vbeta segments and 13 reverse primers for TCR Jbeta segments was used. The source is immuneACCESS, and TCRdb retained only in-frame sequences with V and J called. Part of the clones is not carried over; for the studies checked, unresolved V genes explain less than half of this, and the remainder is unexplained. Counted in this sample were about 200,000 clones; roughly three quarters of them appeared once. The ten largest clonotypes hold more than 0.35% of the sample. The sample was PBMCs. These receptors were taken from a male donor in good health and CMV-seropositive.

The J gene is TRBJ2-3, the V gene TRBV10-3; D remains ambiguous. Between the trimmed V and J ends, which lost 10 bases and 2 bases, there was a span of 13 bases. The CDR3 has 13 amino acids. Germline CDR1 and CDR2: ENHRY and SYGVKD. CDR3 loop: CATLKAVTDTQYF. The CDR3 DNA reads TGTGCCACTCTAAAGGCGGTCACAGATACGCAGTATTTT.

V and J are TRBV7-3 and TRBJ2-2, with TRBD1 matching 7 bases. The CDR3 is made up of 16 amino acids. Germline-derived CDR1 and CDR2 are SGHTA and FQGTGA. The trim removed 3 bases at V and 2 bases at J, leaving 6 bases unmatched. The CDR3 DNA reads as TGTGCCAGCAGCTTGAACACAGGGGCTAACACCGGGGAGCTGTTTTTT. Its translation: CASSLNTGANTGELFF.

This chain uses TRBV7-5 with TRBJ1-5. TRBV7-5 is deemed a pseudogene. CDR3 length: 15 amino acids. The CDR3 spells CVRGGDGARFSPQHF. In DNA, the CDR3 is TGTGTCAGAGGGGGGGACGGAGCCCGTTTTTCGCCCCAGCATTTT.

This chain joins TRBV7-9 and TRBJ1-1; TRBD1 agrees at 10 bases. In germline, CDR1 is SEHNR, CDR2 FQNEAQ (reference sequence). The J segment lost 0 bases and the V segment lost 6 bases, leaving 13 bases of the junction unmatched. This CDR3 contains 18 residues. The CDR3 is CASSRLTGTGDMNTEAFF. The CDR3 nucleotides read TGTGCCAGCAGTCGTCTTACCGGGACAGGGGACATGAACACTGAAGCTTTCTTT.

The chain couples TRBV19 to TRBJ2-7, with D possibly TRBD1 on 6 matching bases. Trimming took 8 bases from V and 7 from J, leaving 12 bases between them. CDR1 is LNHDA and CDR2 is SQIVND in the germline V gene (reference sequence). The CDR3 spans 11 residues. CDR3 in DNA: TGTGCCAGTGGACAGTTCGGTGAGCAGTACTTC. Translated: CASGQFGEQYF.

The chain carries TRBV7-9 and TRBJ1-2, with D maybe TRBD1 (6 bases). This CDR3 spans 12 amino acids. Trimming took off 5 bases at V and 4 bases at J, with 8 bases between the two ends. Per germline, CDR1 SEHNR and CDR2 FQNEAQ (reference sequence). CDR3 protein: CASSPTGYGYTF. DNA of the CDR3: TGTGCCAGCAGCCCGACAGGCTATGGCTACACCTTC.

A few counts support this clone. The rearrangement uses TRBV19 and TRBJ2-2; a weak D match, TRBD2 (5 bases). With 6 bases removed from V and 7 bases from J, the gap between germline ends came to 18 bases. The CDR3 spans 15 residues. Germline V gene data show CDR1 as LNHDA and CDR2 as SQIVND (reference sequence). CDR3 bases: TGTGCCAGTAGGGGTGCGGTGAGGAGGAACGGGGAGCTGTTTTTT. Protein: CASRGAVRRNGELFF.

Comment on this clone: Other DNA sequences from this sample encode an identical CDR3 as well. The chain combines TRBV28 with TRBJ2-7, with TRBD2 as a possible D gene (5 bases). The germline V gene encodes CDR1 MDHEN and CDR2 SYDVKM. The V end lost 7 bases, the J end lost 0 bases, and 13 bases lay between the germline ends. There are 14 residues in the CDR3. In DNA, the CDR3 is TGTGCCAGCAAGGAGGAAGATGGCTCCTACGAGCAGTACTTC. Amino acid sequence: CASKEEDGSYEQYF.

This clone appeared once. The V gene is TRBV5-1, the J gene TRBJ2-5, with 9 bases that match TRBD1. The J call is uncertain, as TRBJ2-7 better fits the DNA end. The germline V gene has CDR1 SGHRS and CDR2 YFSETQ. This CDR3 has 13 amino acids. The CDR3 loop reads CASSLTGGHEQYF. In nucleotides, the CDR3 is TGCGCCAGCAGCTTGACAGGGGGCCACGAGCAGTACTTC.

This clone has a handful of counts. V gene TRBV19 combines with J gene TRBJ2-7; D is possibly TRBD2 (6 bases). This CDR3 has 14 amino acids. Germline V CDR1 and CDR2: LNHDA, SQIVND (reference sequence). Trimming stripped 2 bases from V and 0 bases from J, with 8 bases between. DNA of the CDR3: TGTGCCAGTAGTATACTAGCGAACTCCTACGAGCAGTACTTC. Protein sequence: CASSILANSYEQYF.

This clone has a handful of counts. The chain links TRBV7-2 to TRBJ1-6; 8 nucleotides align to TRBD1. The CDR3 covers 16 residues. J was trimmed by 6 bases and V by 0 bases; bases with no gene match: 4. The germline V gene has CDR1 SGHTA and CDR2 FQGNSA. For the CDR3, the DNA is TGTGCCAGCAGCTTAGCCCTCAGGGGGCTTAATTCACCCCTCCACTTT. Translating it yields CASSLALRGLNSPLHF. The variable domain in full, with the rest retrieved from reference TRBV7-2 and TRBJ1-6, is GAGVSQSPSNKVTEKGKDVELRCDPISGHTALYWYRQSLGQGLEFLIYFQGNSAPDKSGLPSDRFSAERTGGSVSTLTIQRTQQEDSAVYLCASSLALRGLNSPLHFGNGTRLTVT.

This clone was observed a handful of times. This chain uses TRBV7-6 with TRBJ1-5, with 7 bases aligning to TRBD1. In germline, CDR1 is SGHVS, CDR2 FNYEAQ. With 5 bases clipped from V and 3 bases from J, the junction kept 10 bases outside the gene matches. The CDR3 consists of 16 residues. Here the CDR3 DNA reads TGTGCCAGCAGCCCCCGCCGGGACAGCCACAATCAGCCCCAGCATTTT. Its translation: CASSPRRDSHNQPQHF.

The chain joins TRBV11-2 to TRBJ2-1; 9 bases are a match to TRBD2. Germline V CDR1 and CDR2: SGHAT, FQNNGV. The CDR3 consists of 14 residues. After removal of 1 base from V and 7 bases from J, the junction contained 2 bases not matched to a gene. The CDR3 region has the DNA TGTGCCAGCAGCTTAGGGCTAGCGGGAAATGAGCAGTTCTTC. Encoded protein: CASSLGLAGNEQFF. Combining the CDR3 with reference TRBV11-2 and TRBJ2-1 gives the whole variable domain EAGVAQSPRYKIIEKRQSVAFWCNPISGHATLYWYQQILGQGPKLLIQFQNNGVVDDSQLPKDRFSAERLKGVDSTLKIQPAKLEDSAVYLCASSLGLAGNEQFFGPGTRLTVL.

The chain uses TRBV11-2 and TRBJ1-1; TRBD1 matches at 7 bases. Germline V gives CDR1 SGHAT, CDR2 FQNNGV. The length of the CDR3 is 14 residues. J was trimmed by 5 bases and V by 2 bases; bases with no gene match: 5. The CDR3 DNA reads TGTGCCAGCAGCTTAACGACAGGGCGGACTGAAGCTTTCTTT. Amino acid sequence: CASSLTTGRTEAFF.

V is TRBV6-1 and J is TRBJ1-1; no firm D call. The CDR3 runs to 14 residues. CDR1 is MNHNS and CDR2 is SASEGT in the germline V gene. Between the trimmed V and J ends, which lost 6 bases and 5 bases, there was a span of 16 bases. The CDR3 DNA sequence: TGTGCCAGCAGGCGCGCCCTTCGGGTGACTGAAGCTTTCTTT. It translates to CASRRALRVTEAFF.